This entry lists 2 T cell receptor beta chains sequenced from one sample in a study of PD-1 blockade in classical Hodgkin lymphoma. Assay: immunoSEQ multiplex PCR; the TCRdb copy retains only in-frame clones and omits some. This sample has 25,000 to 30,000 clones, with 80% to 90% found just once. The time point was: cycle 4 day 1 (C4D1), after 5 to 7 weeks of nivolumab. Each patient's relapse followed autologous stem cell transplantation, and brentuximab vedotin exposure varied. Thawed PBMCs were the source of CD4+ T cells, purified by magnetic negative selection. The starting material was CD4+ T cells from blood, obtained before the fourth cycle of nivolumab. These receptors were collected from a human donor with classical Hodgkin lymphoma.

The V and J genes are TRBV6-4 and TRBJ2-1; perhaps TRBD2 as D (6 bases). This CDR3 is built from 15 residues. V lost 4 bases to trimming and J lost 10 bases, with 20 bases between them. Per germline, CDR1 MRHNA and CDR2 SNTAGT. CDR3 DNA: TGTGCCAGCAGTGTCGGTAGCGGCTTCCCCAGGGAGCAGTTCTTC. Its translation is CASSVGSGFPREQFF.

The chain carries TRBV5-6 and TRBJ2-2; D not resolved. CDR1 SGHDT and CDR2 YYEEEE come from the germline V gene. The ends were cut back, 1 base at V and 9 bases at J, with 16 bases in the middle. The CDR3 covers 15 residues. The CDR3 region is CASSLLRPVPRELFF. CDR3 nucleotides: TGTGCCAGCAGCTTGTTGAGACCCGTCCCGAGGGAGCTGTTTTTT.